These 16 T cell receptor beta chains originate from one sample sequenced in a study of CD8 T cells in ankylosing spondylitis. TCRdb redid the calling of the 5' RACE reads with MiXCR, one entry per CDR3 protein. This sample has over 30,000 distinct CDR3 sequences, with approximately 9.9% found just once. Sequencing input: synovial fluid, either unsorted or a sorted T cell fraction (not recorded which). These receptors were obtained from a male donor with ankylosing spondylitis.

The chain joins TRBV28 to TRBJ2-7; 8 nucleotides match TRBD2. Trimming cost V 5 bases and J 5 bases; bases outside gene matches: 8. The CDR3 covers 14 residues. Germline CDR1 MDHEN, CDR2 SYDVKM. CDR3 loop: CASSPSGRTHEQYF. The DNA of the CDR3 is TGTGCCAGCAGTCCCAGCGGGAGAACCCACGAGCAGTACTTC. Full variable domain (rest looked up from reference TRBV28 and TRBJ2-7): DVKVTQSSRYLVKRTGEKVFLECVQDMDHENMFWYRQDPGLGLRLIYFSYDVKMKEKGDIPEGYSVSREKKERFSLILESASTNQTSMYLCASSPSGRTHEQYFGPGTRLTVT.

This clonotype showed up just a few times. The chain joins TRBV28 to TRBJ1-1; 7 nucleotides match TRBD1. After removal of 2 bases from V and 6 bases from J, the junction contained 9 bases not matched to a gene. The germline V gene encodes CDR1 MDHEN and CDR2 SYDVKM. This CDR3 comprises 15 residues. The CDR3 DNA is TGTGCCAGCAGTTTAATCAAGGGGGCGAGGGCTGAAGCTTTCTTT. Translation gives CASSLIKGARAEAFF.

The sample holds a few counts of this clonotype. The chain combines TRBV27 with TRBJ2-7; a possible D gene is TRBD2 (6 bases). CDR3 length: 14 residues. V was pared by 6 bases and J by 5 bases, with 17 bases between. CDR1 and CDR2 from the germline V gene are MNHEY and SMNVEV (reference sequence). CDR3 sequence: CASSPGGPWNEQYF. The CDR3, as DNA: TGTGCCAGCAGCCCCGGAGGGCCTTGGAACGAGCAGTACTTC.

In its sample, this clonotype was seen a few times. The rearrangement uses TRBV12-5 and TRBJ1-2; D gene uncertain. CDR3 length: 15 amino acids. V dropped 1 base and J dropped 3 bases, with 12 bases sitting between them. Germline CDR1 LGHNT, CDR2 FRNRAP. The CDR3 DNA is TGTGCTAGTGGTTTGGCCCCACCTGGGGACTATGGCTACACCTTC. This gives the protein CASGLAPPGDYGYTF.

This clonotype was picked up many times. The rearrangement uses TRBV6-1 and TRBJ1-5; D is undetermined. There are 13 residues in the CDR3. Trimming stripped 4 bases from V and 4 bases from J, with 8 bases between. Germline loops: CDR1 MNHNS, CDR2 SASEGT. This CDR3 is CASSVSQNQPQHF. Here the CDR3 DNA reads TGTGCCAGCAGTGTCAGCCAAAATCAGCCCCAGCATTTT.

In this sample, this clonotype turned up many times. The chain has TRBV6-2 or TRBV6-3 and TRBJ1-5; unclear D gene. Germline loops: CDR1 MNHEY, CDR2 SVGEGT. CDR3 length: 14 amino acids. V was trimmed by 0 bases and J by 7 bases, leaving 10 bases between them. This chain's CDR3 is CASSYSQERQPQHF. CDR3 in DNA: TGTGCCAGCAGTTACTCGCAGGAGAGACAGCCCCAGCATTTT.

The table lists this clonotype with many counts. An end of the junction differs from the germline gene, which may be a read error. The chain couples TRBV5-6 to TRBJ1-1; D gene unclear. Germline lookup yields CDR1 SGHDT and CDR2 YYEEEE. The CDR3 runs 13 residues. The CDR3 DNA sequence: TGTGCCAGCAGCTTGGTGGTGGACCCCACGACTCTCTTT. Translating gives CASSLVVDPTTLF.

The V gene is TRBV5-1, the J gene TRBJ2-2; a weak D match, TRBD1 (6 bases). Germline CDR1 reads SGHRS; CDR2 reads YFSETQ. Trimming stripped 0 bases from V and 6 bases from J, with 6 bases between. The length of the CDR3 is 13 residues. CDR3 in DNA: TGCGCCAGCAGCTTGGAGGGGGCCGGGGAGCTGTTTTTT. Protein: CASSLEGAGELFF.

This chain links TRBV5-5 with TRBJ2-1; 9 nucleotides align to TRBD2. Germline CDR1 and CDR2: SGHKS and YYEKEE (reference sequence). The length of the CDR3 is 17 residues. Unmatched junction bases numbered 8, after V lost 4 bases and J lost 0 bases. CDR3 DNA: TGTGCCAGCAGCGAGAGCGGGGGGCCTAGCTCCTACAATGAGCAGTTCTTC. Amino acids: CASSESGGPSSYNEQFF.

The chain couples TRBV7-3 to TRBJ1-5; TRBD1 is a possible D gene (6 bases). The CDR3 contains 19 residues. Trimming removed 4 bases at V and 0 bases at J, with 22 bases between. The germline CDR1 and CDR2 sequences are SGHTA and FQGTGA. The CDR3 spells CASSSGRGHPFYSNQPQHF. The CDR3 nucleotides read TGTGCCAGCAGCTCTGGGCGGGGACATCCCTTTTATAGCAATCAGCCCCAGCATTTT.

This clonotype was seen a few times. This sequence joins TRBV29-1 and TRBJ1-1; D is unclear. Between the trimmed V and J ends, which lost 5 bases and 8 bases, there was a span of 15 bases. There are 12 residues in the CDR3. Germline lookup yields CDR1 SQVTM and CDR2 ANQGSEA. As DNA, the CDR3 is TGCAGCGTTCACACCTGGGCGGTAGAAGCTTTCTTT. Protein: CSVHTWAVEAFF.

This clonotype was recorded at least ten times. The CDR3 here is CASSRSTTGDYEQYF. The CDR3, as DNA: TGCGCCAGCAGCCGGTCCACTACAGGGGACTACGAGCAGTACTTC. The chain carries TRBV4-1 and TRBJ2-7; 7 bases match TRBD1. This CDR3 is 15 amino acids long. J lost 3 bases, V lost 4 bases, and 9 bases had no gene match. Germline V CDR1 and CDR2: MGHRA, YSYEKL.

This clonotype was seen a handful of times. The chain uses TRBV28 and TRBJ1-1; no firm D call. Germline V gene data show CDR1 as MDHEN and CDR2 as SYDVKM. V lost 2 bases, J lost 3 bases, and 16 bases lay in between. This CDR3 has 16 residues. The CDR3 DNA reads as TGTGCCAGCAGTTTAGTCTTCCGGCAGGTGGACACTGAAGCTTTCTTT. Encoded protein: CASSLVFRQVDTEAFF.

The chain couples TRBV7-3 to TRBJ2-3, with 7 bases fitting TRBD2. This CDR3 contains 16 residues. Per germline, CDR1 SGHTA and CDR2 FQGTGA. Unmatched junction bases numbered 3, after V lost 0 bases and J lost 0 bases. Written as DNA, the CDR3 is TGTGCCAGCAGCTTAACAGGGACTATTAGCACAGATACGCAGTATTTT. Protein: CASSLTGTISTDTQYF. Complete variable domain (other parts from reference TRBV7-3 and TRBJ2-3): GAGVSQTPSNKVTEKGKYVELRCDPISGHTALYWYRQSLGQGPEFLIYFQGTGAADDSGLPNDRFFAVRPEGSVSTLKIQRTERGDSAVYLCASSLTGTISTDTQYFGPGTRLTVL.

The chain links TRBV4-1 to TRBJ1-3; D is undetermined. CDR1 and CDR2 from the germline V gene are MGHRA and YSYEKL. The ends were cut back, 2 bases at V and 4 bases at J, with 6 bases in the middle. This CDR3 region has 13 residues. The CDR3: CASSQSRGNTIYF. DNA of the CDR3: TGCGCCAGCAGCCAAAGTAGAGGAAACACCATATATTTT.

The chain combines TRBV29-1 with TRBJ2-1; D unclear. Trimming took 6 bases from V and 4 from J, leaving 13 bases between them. Germline V gene sequence: CDR1 SQVTM, CDR2 ANQGSEA. The CDR3 spans 13 residues. The CDR3 nucleotides are TGCAGCGTGGGGAAAAGGGCTTACAATGAGCAGTTCTTC. Amino acid sequence: CSVGKRAYNEQFF.